These 5 T cell receptor beta chains were sequenced from one sample in a study of T cells after yellow fever vaccination. Each CDR3 protein gets one entry after TCRdb re-called the 5' RACE reads with MiXCR. The data show about 26,000 distinct CDR3 sequences, approximately 5% seen once. The sequenced sample was PBMCs, either bulk or a sorted T-cell subset (CD4+, CD8+, memory, or dextramer-sorted; not recorded which), obtained 15 days after the yellow fever booster vaccination. All receptors derive from a man aged 25 to 40 who received the YFV17D yellow fever vaccine.

To note about this clonotype: Being one base from a much bigger clone, this may be a read error. The chain carries TRBV7-6 and TRBJ2-7; D may correspond to TRBD1 or TRBD2 (5 bases each). The CDR3 runs 17 residues. Per the germline V gene, CDR1 is SGHVS and CDR2 is FNYEAQ. The CDR3 loop reads CATSPIGAVGSSYEQYF. CDR3 in DNA: TGTGCCACCAGCCCCATCGGGGCGGTGGGAAGCTCCTACGAGCAGTACTTC.

This clonotype occurred many times. The chain employs TRBV5-4 and TRBJ1-1; D is undetermined. The germline gives CDR1 SGHNT, CDR2 YYREEE (reference sequence). Trimming removed 7 bases at V and 1 base at J, with 11 bases between. CDR3 length equals 13 residues. The CDR3 DNA sequence: TGTGCCAGCGGGTCGCTTGGGAACACTGAAGCTTTCTTT. The encoded protein is CASGSLGNTEAFF.

This clonotype was counted at least ten times. V usage is TRBV7-2 and J usage is TRBJ2-3; the match to TRBD2 covers 9 bases. Germline CDR1 is SGHTA and CDR2 is FQGNSA. V shed 1 base and J 2 bases; nucleotides not matched to a gene: 7. The CDR3 consists of 17 residues. The CDR3 protein is CASSLVGGGGPTDTQYF. The CDR3 DNA is TGTGCCAGCAGCTTAGTGGGCGGGGGGGGGCCCACAGATACGCAGTATTTT.

This clonotype has a count of ten or more. This sequence joins TRBV7-2 and TRBJ2-1, with 7 bases that match TRBD1. The CDR3 is made up of 16 amino acids. Germline lookup yields CDR1 SGHTA and CDR2 FQGNSA. V was clipped by 4 bases and J by 4 bases; unmatched bases: 10. In nucleotides, the CDR3 is TGTGCCAGCAGCTATACCGGGACAGCGGTTTACAATGAGCAGTTCTTC. This encodes CASSYTGTAVYNEQFF. Together with reference TRBV7-2 and TRBJ2-1, the CDR3 gives the full variable domain: GAGVSQSPSNKVTEKGKDVELRCDPISGHTALYWYRQSLGQGLEFLIYFQGNSAPDKSGLPSDRFSAERTGGSVSTLTIQRTQQEDSAVYLCASSYTGTAVYNEQFFGPGTRLTVL.

This clonotype was seen ten or more times. V gene TRBV9 combines with J gene TRBJ2-7; D unresolved. Germline V lookup: CDR1 SGDLS, CDR2 YYNGEE. The ends were cut back, 1 base at V and 3 bases at J, with 17 bases in the middle. The CDR3 covers 16 residues. The CDR3 loop reads CASSVSPSPSDYEQYF. The CDR3 coding sequence is TGTGCCAGCAGCGTATCCCCCAGCCCGTCGGACTACGAGCAGTACTTC.